This T cell receptor beta chain came from a study of T cell responses to AZD1222 COVID-19 vaccine. Findings and limits, study-wide: In a largely white British group with more females than males, clonal diversity was possibly underestimated.

This CDR3 is built from 15 residues. Germline V gene data show CDR1 as LGHDT and CDR2 as YNNKEL (reference sequence). The V end lost 1 base, the J end lost 6 bases, and 15 bases lay between the germline ends. TCRdb's table, derived via immunoSEQ multiplex PCR, lists solely in-frame clones and lacks some. The sample yields under 150,000 clones, approximately 88% seen once. Note on this clone: Its target is unknown.

The chain employs TRBV3-1 (or the pseudogene TRBV3-2) and TRBJ1-1, with D maybe TRBD1 (5 bases). This TCR came from an adult in good health. The sequencing here drew on peripheral blood, taken on day 0 of AZD1222 vaccination. This CDR3 reads CASSQGSGGIAEAFF. CDR3 DNA: TGTGCCAGCAGCCAAGGTTCCGGGGGAATCGCTGAAGCTTTCTTT.